This entry is about one T cell receptor (beta chain). The data originate from a study of blood T cell repertoires in COVID-19. Overall study context: COVID-19 samples, acute and convalescent, were from the United States, Italy and Spain. T cells, B-cell-depleted T cells, or PBMCs supplied cDNA or gDNA.

Per germline, CDR1 WSHSY and CDR2 SAAADI. CDR3 size: 13 residues. V was cut by 8 bases and J by 3 bases, with 14 bases left in between. Per the study methods: Reference gene primer amplification yielded estimated nucleated cell counts. TCRdb's copy holds only in-frame clones and misses some; the assay was immunoSEQ multiplex PCR. That table supplies the V and J calls and clone size; D and trimming were determined from the DNA. The sample yields approximately 74,000 clones, 88% seen once. The sample consisted of peripheral blood. V gene TRBV10-2 combines with J gene TRBJ2-7; perhaps TRBD2 as D (6 bases). The clonotype was recovered from a woman aged 55-70 years with acute or convalescent COVID-19. The CDR3 nucleotides are TGCGCCAGCTCCCAAGTCGGGGGCTACGAGCAGTACGTC. As protein: CASSQVGGYEQYV.